This T cell receptor (beta chain) is drawn from a study of OX40 agonist ivuxolimab in advanced cancers. Study information: Ivuxolimab is a fully human IgG2 antibody that activates OX40 (CD134). Partial responses were achieved by three patients: one hepatocellular carcinoma, two cutaneous melanoma.

TCRdb's copy holds only in-frame clones and misses some; the assay was immunoSEQ multiplex PCR. The data contain roughly 29,000 clones, over 75% of them singletons. The CDR3 is made up of 15 amino acids. The trim removed 1 base at V and 5 bases at J, leaving 7 bases unmatched. Germline CDR1 and CDR2: SQVTM and ANQGSEA. At cycle 4 day 1, cycle 7 day 1, and baseline, blood was sampled. To note about this clone: The antigen is undetermined.

Study results and caveats: Doses of 0.1 to 3.0 mg/kg were accompanied by clonal expansion of CD4+ and CD8+ blood T cells by week 6.

The chain links TRBV29-1 to TRBJ2-3, with TRBD2 matching over 9 bases. The sequenced sample was CD4+ or CD8+ T cells sorted from blood, obtained in a trial of the OX40 agonist ivuxolimab. The TCR originated in an adult with an advanced solid tumor such as melanoma, head and neck, liver or kidney cancer. CDR3 coding DNA: TGCAGCGTTGAAGGTGGGCGGGAGGGCCGAGATACGCAGTATTTT. This encodes CSVEGGREGRDTQYF.